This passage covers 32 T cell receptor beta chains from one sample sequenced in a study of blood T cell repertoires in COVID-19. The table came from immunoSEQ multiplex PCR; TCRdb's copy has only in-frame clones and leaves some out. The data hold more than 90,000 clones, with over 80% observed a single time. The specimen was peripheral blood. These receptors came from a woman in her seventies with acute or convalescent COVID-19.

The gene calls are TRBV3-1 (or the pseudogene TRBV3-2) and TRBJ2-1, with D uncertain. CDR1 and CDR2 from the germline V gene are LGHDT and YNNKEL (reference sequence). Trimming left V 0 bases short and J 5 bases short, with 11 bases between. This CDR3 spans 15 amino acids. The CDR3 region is CASSQDPAIHNEQFF. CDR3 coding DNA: TGTGCCAGCAGCCAAGATCCCGCGATCCACAATGAGCAGTTCTTC.

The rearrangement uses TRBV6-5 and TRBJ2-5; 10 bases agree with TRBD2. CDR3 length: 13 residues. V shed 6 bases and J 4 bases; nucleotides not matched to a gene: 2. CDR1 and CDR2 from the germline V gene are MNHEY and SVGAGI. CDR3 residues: CASSQRGGETQYF. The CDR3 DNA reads TGTGCCAGCAGCCAGCGGGGGGGAGAGACCCAGTACTTC.

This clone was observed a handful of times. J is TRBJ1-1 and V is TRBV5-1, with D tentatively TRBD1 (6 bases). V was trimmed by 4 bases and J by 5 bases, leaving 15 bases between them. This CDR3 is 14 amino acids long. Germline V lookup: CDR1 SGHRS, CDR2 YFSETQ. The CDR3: CASSVQGMWTEAFF. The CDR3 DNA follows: TGCGCCAGCAGCGTACAGGGCATGTGGACTGAAGCTTTCTTT.

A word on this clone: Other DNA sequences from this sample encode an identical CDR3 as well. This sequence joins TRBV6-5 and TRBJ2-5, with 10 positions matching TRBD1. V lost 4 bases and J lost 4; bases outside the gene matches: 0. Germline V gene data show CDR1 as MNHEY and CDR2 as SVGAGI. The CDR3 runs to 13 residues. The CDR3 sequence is CASSWTGGETQYF. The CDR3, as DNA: TGTGCCAGCAGTTGGACAGGGGGAGAGACCCAGTACTTC.

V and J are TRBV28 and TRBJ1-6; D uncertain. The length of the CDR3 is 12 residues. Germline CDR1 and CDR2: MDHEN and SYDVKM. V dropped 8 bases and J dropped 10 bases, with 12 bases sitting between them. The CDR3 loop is CASLDLGSPLHF. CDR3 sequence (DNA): TGTGCCAGCTTGGACTTAGGGTCACCCCTCCACTTT.

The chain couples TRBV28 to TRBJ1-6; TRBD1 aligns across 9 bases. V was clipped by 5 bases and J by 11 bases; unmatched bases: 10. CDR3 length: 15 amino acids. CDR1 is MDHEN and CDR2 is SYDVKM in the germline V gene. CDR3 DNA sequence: TGTGCCAGCAGTGGACCCGGGACAGGGAGGGCACCCCTCCACTTT. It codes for CASSGPGTGRAPLHF. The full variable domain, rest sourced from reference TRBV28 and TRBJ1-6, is DVKVTQSSRYLVKRTGEKVFLECVQDMDHENMFWYRQDPGLGLRLIYFSYDVKMKEKGDIPEGYSVSREKKERFSLILESASTNQTSMYLCASSGPGTGRAPLHFGNGTRLTVT.

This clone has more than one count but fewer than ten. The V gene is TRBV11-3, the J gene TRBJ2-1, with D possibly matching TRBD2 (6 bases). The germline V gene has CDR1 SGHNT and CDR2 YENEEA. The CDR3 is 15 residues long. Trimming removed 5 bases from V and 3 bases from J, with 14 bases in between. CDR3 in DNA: TGTGCCAGCAGCCCCTTCGGAGGGCTCTACAATGAGCAGTTCTTC. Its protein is CASSPFGGLYNEQFF.

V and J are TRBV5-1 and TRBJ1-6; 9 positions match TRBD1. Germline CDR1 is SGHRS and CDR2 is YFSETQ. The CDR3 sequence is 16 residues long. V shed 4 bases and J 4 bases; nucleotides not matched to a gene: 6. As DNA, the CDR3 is TGCGCCAGCAGCCCCCGGACAGGGGAGTATAATTCACCCCTCCACTTT. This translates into CASSPRTGEYNSPLHF.

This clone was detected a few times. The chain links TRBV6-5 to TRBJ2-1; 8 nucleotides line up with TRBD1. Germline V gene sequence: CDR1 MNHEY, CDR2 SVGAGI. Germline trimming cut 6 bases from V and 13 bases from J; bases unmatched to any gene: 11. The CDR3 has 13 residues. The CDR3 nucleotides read TGTGCCAGCAGCTTAGGATCCGGGACAGGCCAGTTCTTC. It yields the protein CASSLGSGTGQFF.

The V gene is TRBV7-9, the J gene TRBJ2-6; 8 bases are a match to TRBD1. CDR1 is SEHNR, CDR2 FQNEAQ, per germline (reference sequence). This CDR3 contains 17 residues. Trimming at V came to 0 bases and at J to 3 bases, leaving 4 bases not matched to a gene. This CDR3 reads CASSLATGGYGANVLTF. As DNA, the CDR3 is TGTGCCAGCAGCTTAGCTACAGGGGGTTATGGGGCCAACGTCCTGACTTTC. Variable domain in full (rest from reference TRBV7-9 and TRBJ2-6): DTGVSQNPRHKITKRGQNVTFRCDPISEHNRLYWYRQTLGQGPEFLTYFQNEAQLEKSRLLSDRFSAERPKGSFSTLEIQRTEQGDSAMYLCASSLATGGYGANVLTFGAGSRLTVL.

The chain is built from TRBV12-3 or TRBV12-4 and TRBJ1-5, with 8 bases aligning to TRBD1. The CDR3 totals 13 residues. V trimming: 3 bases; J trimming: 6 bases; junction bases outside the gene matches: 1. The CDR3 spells CASSFGTGQPQHF. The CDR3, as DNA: TGTGCCAGCAGTTTCGGGACAGGTCAGCCCCAGCATTTT.

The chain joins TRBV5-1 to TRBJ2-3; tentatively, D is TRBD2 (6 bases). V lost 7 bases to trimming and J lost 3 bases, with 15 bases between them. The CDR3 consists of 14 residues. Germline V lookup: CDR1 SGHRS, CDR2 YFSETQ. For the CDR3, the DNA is TGCGCCAGCCGGACCTCTAGCGAGACAGATACGCAGTATTTT. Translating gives CASRTSSETDTQYF.

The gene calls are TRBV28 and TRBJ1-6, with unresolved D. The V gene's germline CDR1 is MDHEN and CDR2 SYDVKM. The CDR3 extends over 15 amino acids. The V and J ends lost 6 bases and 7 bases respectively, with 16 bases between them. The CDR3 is CASSRGPGHNSPLHF. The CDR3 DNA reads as TGTGCCAGCAGCCGAGGGCCAGGCCACAATTCACCCCTCCACTTT.

The CDR3 is CASSRTGGNAHYEQYF. Written as DNA, the CDR3 is TGTGCCAGCAGCCGGACAGGGGGCAACGCTCATTACGAGCAGTACTTC. The chain links TRBV27 to TRBJ2-7, with 11 bases matching TRBD1. Germline V gene data show CDR1 as MNHEY and CDR2 as SMNVEV (reference sequence). With 6 bases clipped from V and 4 bases from J, the junction kept 11 bases outside the gene matches. The CDR3 has 16 amino acids.

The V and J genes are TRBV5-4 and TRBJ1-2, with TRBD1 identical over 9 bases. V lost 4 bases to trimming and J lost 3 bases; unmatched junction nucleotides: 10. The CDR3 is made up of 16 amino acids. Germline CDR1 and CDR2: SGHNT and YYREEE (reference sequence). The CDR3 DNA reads TGTGCCAGCAGCCCCGCCGGGACAGGGTTATACTATGGCTACACCTTC. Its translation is CASSPAGTGLYYGYTF.

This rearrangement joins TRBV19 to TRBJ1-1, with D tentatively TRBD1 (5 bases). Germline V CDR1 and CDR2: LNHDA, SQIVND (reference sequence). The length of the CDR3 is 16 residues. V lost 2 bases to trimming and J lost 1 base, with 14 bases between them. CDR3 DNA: TGTGCCAGTAGTATATGGGCAGGGCTTGGGAACACTGAAGCTTTCTTT. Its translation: CASSIWAGLGNTEAFF.

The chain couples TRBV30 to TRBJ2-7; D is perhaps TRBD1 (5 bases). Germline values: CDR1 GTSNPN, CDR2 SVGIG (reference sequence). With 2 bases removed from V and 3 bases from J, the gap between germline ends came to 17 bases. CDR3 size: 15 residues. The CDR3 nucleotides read TGTGCCTGGAGTTCAGGGCAAGCCAGTATCTACGAGCAGTACTTC. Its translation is CAWSSGQASIYEQYF.

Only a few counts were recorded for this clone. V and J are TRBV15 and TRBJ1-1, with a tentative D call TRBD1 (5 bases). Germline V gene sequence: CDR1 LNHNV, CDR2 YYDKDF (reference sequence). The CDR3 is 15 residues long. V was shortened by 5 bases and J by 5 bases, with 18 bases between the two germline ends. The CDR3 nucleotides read TGTGCCACCAGCCTGCATAGGGGCGGGGGGACTGAAGCTTTCTTT. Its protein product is CATSLHRGGGTEAFF.

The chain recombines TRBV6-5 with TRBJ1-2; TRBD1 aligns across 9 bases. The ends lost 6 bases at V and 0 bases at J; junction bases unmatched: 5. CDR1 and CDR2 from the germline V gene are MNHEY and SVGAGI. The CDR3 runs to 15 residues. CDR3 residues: CASRRTGDANYGYTF. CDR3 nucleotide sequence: TGTGCCAGCAGGAGGACAGGGGATGCTAACTATGGCTACACCTTC.

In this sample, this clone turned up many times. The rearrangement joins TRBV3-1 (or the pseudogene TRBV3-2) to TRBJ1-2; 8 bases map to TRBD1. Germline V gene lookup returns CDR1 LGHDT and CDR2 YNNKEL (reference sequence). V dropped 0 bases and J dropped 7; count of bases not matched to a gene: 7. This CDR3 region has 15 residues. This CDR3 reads CASSQDSTGASGYTF. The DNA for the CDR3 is TGTGCCAGCAGCCAAGACTCGACAGGGGCGAGTGGCTACACCTTC.

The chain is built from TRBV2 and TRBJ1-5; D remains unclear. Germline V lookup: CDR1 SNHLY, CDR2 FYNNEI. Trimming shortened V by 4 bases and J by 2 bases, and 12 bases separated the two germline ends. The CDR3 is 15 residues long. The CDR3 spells CASSARTEGNQPQHF. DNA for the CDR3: TGTGCCAGCAGTGCCCGGACGGAGGGCAATCAGCCCCAGCATTTT.

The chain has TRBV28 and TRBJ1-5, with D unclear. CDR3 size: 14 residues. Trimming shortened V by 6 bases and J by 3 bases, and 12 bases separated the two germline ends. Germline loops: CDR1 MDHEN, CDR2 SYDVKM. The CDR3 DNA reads TGTGCCAGCAGAATGGTACTCCCCAATCAGCCCCAGCATTTT. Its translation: CASRMVLPNQPQHF. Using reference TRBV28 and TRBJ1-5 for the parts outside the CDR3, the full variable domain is DVKVTQSSRYLVKRTGEKVFLECVQDMDHENMFWYRQDPGLGLRLIYFSYDVKMKEKGDIPEGYSVSREKKERFSLILESASTNQTSMYLCASRMVLPNQPQHFGDGTRLSIL.

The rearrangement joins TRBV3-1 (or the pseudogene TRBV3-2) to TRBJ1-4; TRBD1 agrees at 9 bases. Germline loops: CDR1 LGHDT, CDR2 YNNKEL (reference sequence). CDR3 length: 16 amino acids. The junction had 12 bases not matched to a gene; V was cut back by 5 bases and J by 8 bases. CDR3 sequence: CASSFPPGTGREKLFF. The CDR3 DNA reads TGTGCCAGCAGCTTCCCTCCCGGGACAGGGAGAGAAAAACTGTTTTTT.

The CDR3 DNA reads as TGTGCCAGCAGCTTAGCTCAGGGGACCAACACTGAAGCTTTCTTT. This translates into CASSLAQGTNTEAFF. The V gene is TRBV11-2, the J gene TRBJ1-1, with D perhaps TRBD1 (6 bases). The germline gives CDR1 SGHAT, CDR2 FQNNGV. This CDR3 region has 15 residues. The V gene lost 1 base and the J gene lost 2 bases, with 11 bases spanning the gap.

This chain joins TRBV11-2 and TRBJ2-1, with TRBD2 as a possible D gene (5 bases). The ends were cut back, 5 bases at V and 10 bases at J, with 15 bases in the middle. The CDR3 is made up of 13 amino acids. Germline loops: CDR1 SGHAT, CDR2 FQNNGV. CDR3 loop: CASSPVAAGEQFF. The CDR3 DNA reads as TGTGCCAGCAGCCCTGTTGCGGCGGGCGAGCAGTTCTTC. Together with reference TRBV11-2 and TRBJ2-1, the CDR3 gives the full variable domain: EAGVAQSPRYKIIEKRQSVAFWCNPISGHATLYWYQQILGQGPKLLIQFQNNGVVDDSQLPKDRFSAERLKGVDSTLKIQPAKLEDSAVYLCASSPVAAGEQFFGPGTRLTVL.

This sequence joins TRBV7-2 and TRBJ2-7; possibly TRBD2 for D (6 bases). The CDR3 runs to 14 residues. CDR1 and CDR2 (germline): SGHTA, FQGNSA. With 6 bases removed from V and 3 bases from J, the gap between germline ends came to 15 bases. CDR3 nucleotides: TGTGCCAGCAGTTCCGGGACTTATAACTACGAGCAGTACTTC. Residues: CASSSGTYNYEQYF.

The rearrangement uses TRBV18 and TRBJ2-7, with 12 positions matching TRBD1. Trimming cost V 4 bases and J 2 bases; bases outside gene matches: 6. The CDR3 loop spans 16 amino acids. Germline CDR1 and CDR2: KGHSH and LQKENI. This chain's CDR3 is CASSLTGTGGAYEQYF. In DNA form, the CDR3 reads TGTGCCAGCTCACTCACCGGGACAGGGGGCGCCTACGAGCAGTACTTC.

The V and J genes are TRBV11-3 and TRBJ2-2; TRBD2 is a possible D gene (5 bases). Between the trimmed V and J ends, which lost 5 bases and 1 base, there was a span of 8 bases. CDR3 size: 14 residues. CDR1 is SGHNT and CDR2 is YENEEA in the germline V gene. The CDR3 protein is CASSQRENTGELFF. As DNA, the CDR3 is TGTGCCAGCAGCCAACGGGAGAACACCGGGGAGCTGTTTTTT.

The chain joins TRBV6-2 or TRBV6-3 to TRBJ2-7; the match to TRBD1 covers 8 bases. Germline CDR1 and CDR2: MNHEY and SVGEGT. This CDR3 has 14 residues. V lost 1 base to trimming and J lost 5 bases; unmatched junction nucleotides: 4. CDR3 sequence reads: CASSYWTGPDEQYF. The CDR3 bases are TGTGCCAGCAGTTACTGGACAGGGCCCGACGAGCAGTACTTC.

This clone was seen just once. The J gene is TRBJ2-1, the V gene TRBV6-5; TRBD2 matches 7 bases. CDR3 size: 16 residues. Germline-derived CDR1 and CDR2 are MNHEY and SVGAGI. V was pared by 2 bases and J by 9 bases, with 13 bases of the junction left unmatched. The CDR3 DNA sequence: TGTGCCAGCAGTTACGGACTAGTTGGTGGCAACGGTGAGCAGTTCTTC. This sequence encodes CASSYGLVGGNGEQFF.

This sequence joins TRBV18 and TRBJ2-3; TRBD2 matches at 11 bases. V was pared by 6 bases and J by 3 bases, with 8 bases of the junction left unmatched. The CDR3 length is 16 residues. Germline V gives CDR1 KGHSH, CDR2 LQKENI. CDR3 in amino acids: CASSPLLAGATDTQYF. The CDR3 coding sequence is TGTGCCAGCTCTCCCTTACTAGCGGGAGCGACAGATACGCAGTATTTT.

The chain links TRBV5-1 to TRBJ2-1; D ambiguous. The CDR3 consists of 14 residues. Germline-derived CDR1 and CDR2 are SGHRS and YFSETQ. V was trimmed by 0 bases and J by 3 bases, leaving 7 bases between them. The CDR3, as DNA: TGCGCCAGCAGCTTGGGGGCAGGCTACAATGAGCAGTTCTTC. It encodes CASSLGAGYNEQFF.